Below, 2 T cell receptor beta chains from the same sample are listed, as sequenced in a study of cytomegalovirus exposure and HLA in healthy donors. The PCR made use of 60 Vbeta and 13 Jbeta primers. The assay was immunoSEQ multiplex PCR, and TCRdb's table has in-frame clones only and misses some. The sample lists 100,000 to 150,000 clones, about 85% occurring once. The specimen was PBMCs. Receptor source: a man between 18 and 35 years old in good health and CMV-seropositive.

The gene calls are TRBV27 and TRBJ2-5; 11 bases align to TRBD2. The CDR3 is 18 residues long. Germline V gene data show CDR1 as MNHEY and CDR2 as SMNVEV (reference sequence). V was pared by 6 bases and J by 0 bases, with 12 bases of the junction left unmatched. The CDR3 loop is CASSERPGLADYQETQYF. Written as DNA, the CDR3 is TGTGCCAGCAGCGAACGACCGGGACTAGCGGATTACCAAGAGACCCAGTACTTC.

V is TRBV30 and J is TRBJ1-4; a possible D gene is TRBD1 (5 bases). Between the trimmed V and J ends, which lost 5 bases and 3 bases, there was a span of 10 bases. The length of the CDR3 is 13 residues. Germline V lookup: CDR1 GTSNPN, CDR2 SVGIG (reference sequence). The CDR3 sequence is CAWGGESNEKLFF. CDR3 nucleotides: TGTGCCTGGGGGGGGGAGTCTAATGAAAAACTGTTTTTT.